The 32 T cell receptor beta chains presented below share a single source sample, sequenced in a study of T cells after yellow fever vaccination. One entry per CDR3 protein, called by TCRdb with MiXCR from the 5' RACE reads. The sample contains fewer than 450,000 distinct CDR3 sequences, more than 9% of which appear only once. Sequenced material: PBMCs, taken on the day of the first yellow fever vaccination. All receptors come from a man between 18 and 35 years old who received the YFV17D yellow fever vaccine.

This clonotype was counted ten times or more. The chain links TRBV29-1 to TRBJ2-3; the D gene is possibly TRBD1 (6 bases). V was shortened by 7 bases and J by 6 bases, with 14 bases between the two germline ends. CDR1 and CDR2 from the germline V gene are SQVTM and ANQGSEA. The CDR3 is 12 amino acids. The CDR3 reads CSGKTGRDTQYF. CDR3 nucleotides: TGCAGCGGGAAGACAGGCCGGGATACGCAGTATTTT.

This clonotype has a handful of counts. J is TRBJ2-2 and V is TRBV4-3; D perhaps matches TRBD2 (6 bases). This CDR3 has 13 residues. Germline-derived CDR1 and CDR2 are LGHNA and YSLEER. Trimming stripped 3 bases from V and 5 bases from J, with 7 bases between. CDR3 sequence reads: CASSQGRTGELFF. DNA of the CDR3: TGCGCCAGCAGCCAGGGGAGGACCGGGGAGCTGTTTTTT.

In this sample, this clonotype turned up a few times. For the CDR3, the DNA is TGTGCCAGCAGCCCGGACTGGATCCAAGAGACCCAGTACTTC. It encodes CASSPDWIQETQYF. The V gene is TRBV7-8, the J gene TRBJ2-5, with a tentative D call TRBD2 (5 bases). V was trimmed by 5 bases and J by 1 base, leaving 11 bases between them. CDR1 and CDR2 from the germline V gene are SGHVS and FQNEAQ. CDR3 length: 14 residues.

The CDR3 protein is CASSLTGARSNIQYF. In DNA, the CDR3 is TGTGCCAGCAGCTTAACGGGGGCGCGCTCGAACATTCAGTACTTC. This chain connects TRBV7-9 to TRBJ2-4, with D perhaps matching TRBD1 or TRBD2 (6 bases each). The CDR3 is 15 amino acids. Germline CDR1 reads SEHNR; CDR2 reads FQNEAQ (reference sequence). Trimming took 2 bases from V and 7 from J, leaving 15 bases between them.

The chain employs TRBV5-4 and TRBJ2-5, with 9 bases lining up with TRBD1. The CDR3 runs 14 residues. The J segment lost 5 bases and the V segment lost 4 bases, leaving 6 bases of the junction unmatched. The V gene's germline CDR1 is SGHNT and CDR2 YYREEE (reference sequence). The CDR3 protein is CASSGAGTGETQYF. In DNA, the CDR3 is TGTGCCAGCAGCGGAGCCGGGACAGGGGAGACCCAGTACTTC. The full variable domain, its missing parts supplied by reference TRBV5-4 and TRBJ2-5, is ETGVTQSPTHLIKTRGQQVTLRCSSQSGHNTVSWYQQALGQGPQFIFQYYREEENGRGNFPPRFSGLQFPNYSSELNVNALELDDSALYLCASSGAGTGETQYFGPGTRLLVL.

This clonotype was observed at least ten times. The V and J genes are TRBV5-1 and TRBJ2-7, with no clear D. CDR3 length: 13 amino acids. Germline V gene sequence: CDR1 SGHRS, CDR2 YFSETQ. Trimming shortened V by 4 bases and J by 0 bases, and 8 bases separated the two germline ends. This chain's CDR3 is CASSPGPSYEQYF. The DNA for the CDR3 is TGCGCCAGCAGCCCCGGGCCCTCCTACGAGCAGTACTTC.

This clonotype was seen a handful of times. V is TRBV4-3 and J is TRBJ2-7; 10 bases are a match to TRBD2. Germline V CDR1 and CDR2: LGHNA, YSLEER. This CDR3 comprises 16 residues. CDR3 sequence reads: CASSQDWLAGAYGQYV. Written as DNA, the CDR3 is TGCGCCAGCAGCCAAGATTGGCTAGCGGGGGCGTACGGGCAGTACGTC.

This clonotype has more than one count but fewer than ten. The V and J genes are TRBV4-2 and TRBJ1-2; 8 bases match TRBD1. Germline-derived CDR1 and CDR2 are LGHNA and YNFKEQ. The ends lost 0 bases at V and 4 bases at J; junction bases unmatched: 13. The CDR3 length is 18 residues. The CDR3 sequence is CASSQERRQGNLSYGYTF. The CDR3 coding sequence is TGTGCCAGCAGCCAAGAACGACGACAGGGGAATTTAAGCTATGGCTACACCTTC.

Ten or more counts support this clonotype. This rearrangement joins TRBV12-3 or TRBV12-4 to TRBJ2-3; 10 positions match TRBD2. The junction had 3 bases not matched to a gene; V was cut back by 0 bases and J by 0 bases. The length of the CDR3 is 17 residues. CDR3: CASSLAETSGSTDTQYF. DNA for the CDR3: TGTGCCAGCAGTTTAGCCGAGACTAGCGGGAGCACAGATACGCAGTATTTT.

This chain links TRBV20-1 with TRBJ1-1; no definite D call. The V and J ends lost 4 bases and 4 bases respectively, with 10 bases between them. CDR1 and CDR2 (germline): DFQATT, SNEGSKA (reference sequence). CDR3 length: 12 amino acids. CDR3 nucleotide sequence: TGCAGTGCTATTGGTTGGGGCACTGAAGCTTTCTTT. Translating it yields CSAIGWGTEAFF.

The genes are TRBV11-2 and TRBJ2-3, with 9 nucleotides matching TRBD1. Germline V gene sequence: CDR1 SGHAT, CDR2 FQNNGV. The CDR3 is 14 residues long. V gave up 4 bases and J gave up 6 bases; unmatched junction bases: 5. The CDR3 loop is CASSSDRGGDTQYF. The CDR3 DNA sequence: TGTGCCAGCAGCTCCGACAGGGGGGGGGATACGCAGTATTTT. Full variable domain (missing parts from reference TRBV11-2 and TRBJ2-3): EAGVAQSPRYKIIEKRQSVAFWCNPISGHATLYWYQQILGQGPKLLIQFQNNGVVDDSQLPKDRFSAERLKGVDSTLKIQPAKLEDSAVYLCASSSDRGGDTQYFGPGTRLTVL.

This clonotype was seen more than once but under ten times. The chain joins TRBV7-2 to TRBJ2-5, with D possibly TRBD2 on 5 matching bases. The CDR3 spans 16 residues. Trimming pared 0 bases from V and 2 bases from J, leaving 13 bases between. Germline CDR1 SGHTA, CDR2 FQGNSA. The CDR3 reads CASSLAVGKRQETQYF. The CDR3 nucleotides are TGTGCCAGCAGCTTAGCGGTTGGGAAGCGGCAAGAGACCCAGTACTTC.

The rearrangement joins TRBV6-5 to TRBJ2-5; 9 bases align to TRBD2. CDR1 MNHEY and CDR2 SVGAGI come from the germline V gene. This CDR3 is built from 16 residues. V dropped 1 base and J dropped 6; count of bases not matched to a gene: 9. CDR3 protein: CASSYWSGGIPKTQYF. For the CDR3, the DNA is TGTGCCAGCAGTTACTGGAGCGGGGGGATCCCAAAGACCCAGTACTTC.

Only a few counts were recorded for this clonotype. This sequence joins TRBV5-6 and TRBJ2-7, with D possibly matching TRBD1 (7 bases). Germline-derived CDR1 and CDR2 are SGHDT and YYEEEE. The CDR3 length is 14 residues. The ends were cut back, 2 bases at V and 3 bases at J, with 12 bases in the middle. CDR3 bases: TGTGCCAGCAGCTTTGGAGGGACAGTCTACGAGCAGTACTTC. This codes for CASSFGGTVYEQYF.

This sequence joins TRBV2 and TRBJ1-3, with 8 bases identical to TRBD1. The CDR3 length is 15 residues. Unmatched junction bases numbered 2, after V lost 4 bases and J lost 0 bases. Germline values: CDR1 SNHLY, CDR2 FYNNEI. The chain's CDR3 is CASSVQGASGNTIYF. The CDR3 DNA reads TGTGCCAGCAGTGTTCAGGGGGCCTCTGGAAACACCATATATTTT.

This clonotype was observed at least ten times. The chain uses TRBV23-1 and TRBJ2-7, with a tentative D call TRBD1 (5 bases). TRBV23-1 is classed as an ORF, of uncertain function. This CDR3 spans 15 amino acids. Trimming took off 3 bases at V and 3 bases at J, with 15 bases between the two ends. The CDR3 loop is CASSHRAEPLYEQYF. The DNA of the CDR3 is TGCGCCAGCAGTCACAGGGCAGAGCCCCTCTACGAGCAGTACTTC.

The chain carries TRBV29-1 and TRBJ1-2; 7 nucleotides agree with TRBD1. The CDR3 runs to 13 residues. The germline CDR1 and CDR2 sequences are SQVTM and ANQGSEA. The trim removed 1 base at V and 6 bases at J, leaving 5 bases unmatched. The CDR3 DNA is TGCAGCGTTGAAGGTGGACAGGATCATGGCTACACCTTC. It is translated as CSVEGGQDHGYTF.

The rearrangement joins TRBV11-2 to TRBJ1-1; D remains ambiguous. V dropped 4 bases and J dropped 1 base, with 13 bases sitting between them. CDR1 and CDR2 (germline): SGHAT, FQNNGV. The CDR3 extends over 15 amino acids. The CDR3 DNA follows: TGTGCCAGCAGCTCGTCGGCAGCAAAGAACACTGAAGCTTTCTTT. Its translation is CASSSSAAKNTEAFF. The full variable domain, completed using reference TRBV11-2 and TRBJ1-1, is EAGVAQSPRYKIIEKRQSVAFWCNPISGHATLYWYQQILGQGPKLLIQFQNNGVVDDSQLPKDRFSAERLKGVDSTLKIQPAKLEDSAVYLCASSSSAAKNTEAFFGQGTRLTVV.

This clonotype was counted at least ten times. The chain carries TRBV5-6 and TRBJ2-3; D uncertain. This CDR3 region has 16 residues. V was pared by 3 bases and J by 0 bases, with 14 bases between. Germline lookup yields CDR1 SGHDT and CDR2 YYEEEE. CDR3: CASSSLTLASTDTQYF. The CDR3 DNA reads TGTGCCAGCAGCTCGCTGACTTTGGCTAGCACAGATACGCAGTATTTT.

This clonotype was seen only a few times. The rearrangement uses TRBV12-3 or TRBV12-4 and TRBJ1-1; D is ambiguous. This CDR3 is built from 14 residues. V lost 5 bases, J lost 4 bases, and 14 bases lay in between. The DNA of the CDR3 is TGTGCCAGCAGTAATCTAGGGTTTAGCACTGAAGCTTTCTTT. Translating gives CASSNLGFSTEAFF.

This clonotype appeared a few times. This sequence joins TRBV6-2 or TRBV6-3 and TRBJ2-5; D uncertain. Germline V CDR1 and CDR2: MNHEY, SVGEGT. V was pared by 1 base and J by 1 base, with 10 bases between. The CDR3 loop spans 15 amino acids. CDR3 sequence: CASSYWREAQETQYF. The CDR3 region has the DNA TGTGCCAGCAGTTACTGGCGCGAGGCCCAAGAGACCCAGTACTTC.

At least ten counts were recorded for this clonotype. This chain connects TRBV5-1 to TRBJ2-3; D is undetermined. The CDR3 is made up of 13 amino acids. Germline loops: CDR1 SGHRS, CDR2 YFSETQ. The V gene lost 2 bases and the J gene lost 5 bases, with 9 bases spanning the gap. Written as DNA, the CDR3 is TGCGCCAGCAGCTTTGCAGGAGAAGATACGCAGTATTTT. Translating it yields CASSFAGEDTQYF.

This clonotype came up a few times. The chain combines TRBV9 with TRBJ2-5; 8 bases line up with TRBD2. Germline CDR1 reads SGDLS; CDR2 reads YYNGEE. V gave up 0 bases and J gave up 1 base; unmatched junction bases: 8. The CDR3 length is 17 residues. The CDR3 DNA reads as TGTGCCAGCAGCGTAGGCCCCGGGGGGGGCCCCCAAGAGACCCAGTACTTC. Encoded protein: CASSVGPGGGPQETQYF.

The gene calls are TRBV7-2 and TRBJ2-5; D possibly corresponds to TRBD2 (6 bases). Germline CDR1 and CDR2: SGHTA and FQGNSA. The CDR3 extends over 14 amino acids. With 5 bases removed from V and 4 bases from J, the gap between germline ends came to 14 bases. CDR3 in amino acids: CASSPGLHGETQYF. For the CDR3, the DNA is TGTGCCAGCAGCCCGGGACTCCATGGAGAGACCCAGTACTTC. The whole variable domain, remainder taken from reference TRBV7-2 and TRBJ2-5, is GAGVSQSPSNKVTEKGKDVELRCDPISGHTALYWYRQSLGQGLEFLIYFQGNSAPDKSGLPSDRFSAERTGGSVSTLTIQRTQQEDSAVYLCASSPGLHGETQYFGPGTRLLVL.

This clonotype was detected only a few times. The rearrangement links TRBV12-3 or TRBV12-4 to TRBJ2-1; 9 bases match TRBD2. The CDR3 has 15 residues. V lost 5 bases to trimming and J lost 6 bases; unmatched junction nucleotides: 8. The CDR3 bases are TGTGCCAGCAGTGGGGGGACTAGCTTTGCCAATGAGCAGTTCTTC. This codes for CASSGGTSFANEQFF.

This clonotype was seen a few times. V usage is TRBV2 and J usage is TRBJ1-2, with D possibly TRBD1 on 6 matching bases. The CDR3 is made up of 15 amino acids. Germline V gives CDR1 SNHLY, CDR2 FYNNEI. The V gene lost 4 bases and the J gene lost 4 bases, with 16 bases spanning the gap. This CDR3 is CASSGTGAQGYGYTF. DNA for the CDR3: TGTGCCAGCAGTGGCACGGGGGCGCAGGGCTATGGCTACACCTTC.

This clonotype was observed a handful of times. The rearrangement links TRBV12-3 or TRBV12-4 to TRBJ2-1; 10 bases are shared with TRBD2. This CDR3 is built from 16 residues. With V trimmed by 4 bases and J by 5 bases, 8 bases remained unmatched. CDR3 DNA sequence: TGTGCCAGCAGTTCGACCCTAGCGGGGGACGACAATGAGCAGTTCTTC. This translates into CASSSTLAGDDNEQFF.

J is TRBJ2-5 and V is TRBV13; possible D gene TRBD2, 5 bases. CDR3 length: 15 amino acids. Germline CDR1 is PRHDT and CDR2 is FYEKMQ (reference sequence). V lost 5 bases and J lost 4, with 17 bases in between. For the CDR3, the DNA is TGTGCCAGCAGCCCACGAAGAGGGCCTCGAGAGACCCAGTACTTC. Its protein product is CASSPRRGPRETQYF.

CDR3 nucleotides: TGTGCCAGCAGTTTCCCGGGACAGGTGATCACCGGGGAGCTGTTTTTT. Translating gives CASSFPGQVITGELFF. This sequence joins TRBV28 and TRBJ2-2; TRBD1 aligns across 8 bases. Losses at the gene ends were 3 bases for V and 4 bases for J; bases not matched to a gene: 7. This CDR3 has 16 residues. Looked up from germline, CDR1 is MDHEN and CDR2 is SYDVKM.

DNA of the CDR3: TGTGCCAGCAGCCCGTTAGCGGGGGCAAGCACAGATACGCAGTATTTT. Translated: CASSPLAGASTDTQYF. The J gene is TRBJ2-3, the V gene TRBV7-2; 9 positions agree with TRBD2. The J segment lost 0 bases and the V segment lost 5 bases, leaving 6 bases of the junction unmatched. CDR3 length: 16 amino acids. Germline loops: CDR1 SGHTA, CDR2 FQGNSA.

The chain employs TRBV12-3 or TRBV12-4 and TRBJ1-1; D gene uncertain. The CDR3 is made up of 13 amino acids. Trimming cost V 6 bases and J 4 bases, with 12 bases left between them. CDR3 coding DNA: TGTGCCAGCAGGGCACAGATCTCCACTGAAGCTTTCTTT. Translation: CASRAQISTEAFF.

The rearrangement uses TRBV3-1 and TRBJ1-5; D perhaps matches TRBD1 (6 bases). V lost 2 bases to trimming and J lost 4 bases, with 9 bases between them. Germline V CDR1 and CDR2: LGHDT, YNNKEL (reference sequence). The CDR3 consists of 14 residues. CDR3 bases: TGTGCCAGCAGCCAATCGGGACAAAATCAGCCCCAGCATTTT. The encoded protein is CASSQSGQNQPQHF.